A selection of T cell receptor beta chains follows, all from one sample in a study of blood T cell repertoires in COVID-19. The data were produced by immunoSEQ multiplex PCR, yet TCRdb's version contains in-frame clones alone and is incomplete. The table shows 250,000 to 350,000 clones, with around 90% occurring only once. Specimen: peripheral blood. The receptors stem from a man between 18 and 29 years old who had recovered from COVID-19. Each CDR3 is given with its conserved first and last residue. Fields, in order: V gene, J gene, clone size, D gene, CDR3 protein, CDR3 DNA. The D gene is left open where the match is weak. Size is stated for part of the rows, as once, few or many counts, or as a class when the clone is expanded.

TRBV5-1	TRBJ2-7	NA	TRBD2	CASSSGGTSGGAPYEQYF	TGCGCCAGCAGCTCGGGCGGGACTAGCGGGGGGGCACCCTACGAGCAGTACTTC
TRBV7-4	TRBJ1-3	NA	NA	CASSFFRLTERNTIYF	TGTGCCAGCAGCTTTTTTAGGTTGACAGAAAGAAACACCATATATTTT
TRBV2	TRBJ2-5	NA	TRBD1	CASRIGDRAQETQYF	TGTGCCAGCAGGATAGGGGACAGGGCACAAGAGACCCAGTACTTC
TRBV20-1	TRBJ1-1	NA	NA	CSAQGNTEAFF	TGCAGTGCCCAGGGGAACACTGAAGCTTTCTTT
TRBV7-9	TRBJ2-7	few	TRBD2	CASSLLGGVESYEQYF	TGTGCCAGCAGCCTTCTCGGGGGGGTCGAGTCCTACGAGCAGTACTTC
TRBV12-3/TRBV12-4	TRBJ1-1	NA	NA	CASRLREDTEAFF	TGTGCCAGCAGACTCCGAGAGGACACTGAAGCTTTCTTT
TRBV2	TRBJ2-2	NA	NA	CASSDSGNTGELFF	TGTGCCAGCAGTGATTCGGGGAACACCGGGGAGCTGTTTTTT
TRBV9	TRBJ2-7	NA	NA	CASSVVSRVCYEQYF	TGTGCCAGCAGCGTAGTCTCCAGGGTATGCTACGAGCAGTACTTC
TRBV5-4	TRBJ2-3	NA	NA	CASSPSGVSTDTQYF	TGTGCCAGCAGCCCCTCGGGGGTTAGCACAGATACGCAGTATTTT
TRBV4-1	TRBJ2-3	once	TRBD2	CASSQVGLAGGQDTQYF	TGCGCCAGCAGCCAAGTTGGGCTAGCGGGAGGGCAAGATACGCAGTATTTT
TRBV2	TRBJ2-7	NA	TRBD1	CASSELTGYIYEQYF	TGTGCCAGCAGTGAACTGACAGGGTATATCTACGAGCAGTACTTC
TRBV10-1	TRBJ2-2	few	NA	CASSAGNTGELFF	TGCGCCAGCAGTGCAGGGAACACCGGGGAGCTGTTTTTT
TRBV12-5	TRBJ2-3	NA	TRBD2	CASGLGTSGRGDTQYF	TGTGCTAGTGGTTTGGGGACTAGCGGGAGGGGAGATACGCAGTATTTT
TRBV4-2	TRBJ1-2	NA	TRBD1	CASSQGRTGGPYGYTF	TGTGCCAGCAGCCAAGGTAGAACAGGGGGTCCGTATGGCTACACCTTC
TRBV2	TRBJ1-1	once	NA	CASSGVSGNTEAFF	TGTGCCAGCAGTGGGGTATCGGGGAACACTGAAGCTTTCTTT
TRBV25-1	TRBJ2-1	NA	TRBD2	CASSDRASGAYNEQFF	TGTGCCAGCAGTGATCGGGCTAGCGGGGCATACAATGAGCAGTTCTTC
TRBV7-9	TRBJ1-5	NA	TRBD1	CASSLTGGGNQPQHF	TGTGCCAGCAGCCTTACAGGGGGGGGCAATCAGCCCCAGCATTTT
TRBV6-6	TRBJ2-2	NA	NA	CASRGVWGAATGELFF	TGTGCCAGCAGGGGAGTCTGGGGTGCGGCCACCGGGGAGCTGTTTTTT
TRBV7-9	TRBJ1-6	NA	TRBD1	CASSLGDSVNSPLHF	TGTGCCAGCAGCTTAGGGGACAGTGTAAATTCACCCCTCCACTTT
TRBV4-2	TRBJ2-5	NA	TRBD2	CASSQLSSGSGETQYF	TGTGCCAGCAGCCAATTGAGTAGCGGGAGTGGGGAGACCCAGTACTTC
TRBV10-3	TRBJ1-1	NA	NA	CATQGNTEAFF	TGTGCCACCCAGGGGAACACTGAAGCTTTCTTT
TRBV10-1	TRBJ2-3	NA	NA	CASSRLATDTQYF	TGCGCCAGCAGTAGGCTAGCTACAGATACGCAGTATTTT
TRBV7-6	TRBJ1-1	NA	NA	CASSPQDTLEAFF	TGTGCCAGCAGTCCCCAGGACACCCTCGAAGCTTTCTTT
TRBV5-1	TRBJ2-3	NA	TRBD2	CASSLVTSETDTQYF	TGCGCCAGCAGCTTGGTTACTAGCGAGACAGATACGCAGTATTTT
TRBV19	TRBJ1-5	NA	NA	CASRESGANQPQHF	TGTGCCAGTAGAGAGTCAGGCGCCAATCAGCCCCAGCATTTT
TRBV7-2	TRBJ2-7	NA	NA	CASSPYLGLEQYF	TGTGCCAGCAGCCCCTACCTGGGGCTGGAGCAGTACTTC
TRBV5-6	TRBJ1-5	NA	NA	CASSFGGVNQPQHF	TGTGCCAGCAGCTTTGGCGGAGTTAATCAGCCCCAGCATTTT
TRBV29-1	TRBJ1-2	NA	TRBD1	CSVETGGGGYTF	TGCAGCGTCGAGACAGGGGGAGGTGGCTACACCTTC
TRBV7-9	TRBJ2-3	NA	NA	CASSSRLSTDTQYF	TGTGCCAGCAGCTCTAGACTGAGCACAGATACGCAGTATTTT
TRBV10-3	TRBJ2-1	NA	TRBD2	CAISAATSGGMNEQFF	TGTGCCATCAGTGCTGCGACTAGCGGGGGGATGAATGAGCAGTTCTTC
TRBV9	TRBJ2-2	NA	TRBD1	CASSDGQGGGTGELFF	TGTGCCAGCAGCGATGGACAGGGGGGAGGCACCGGGGAGCTGTTTTTT
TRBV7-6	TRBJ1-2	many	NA	CASSSQQGSYGYTF	TGTGCCAGCAGCTCGCAACAGGGTAGCTATGGCTACACCTTC
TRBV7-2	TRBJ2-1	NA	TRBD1	CASSSGQGESEQFF	TGTGCCAGCAGCTCGGGACAGGGGGAGAGTGAGCAGTTCTTC
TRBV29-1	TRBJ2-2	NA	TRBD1	CSVEDPDRRNTGELFF	TGCAGCGTTGAAGATCCGGACAGGCGAAACACCGGGGAGCTGTTTTTT
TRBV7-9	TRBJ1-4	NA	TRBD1	CASSLRTGGGIGTNEKLFF	TGTGCCAGCAGCCTGCGGACAGGGGGCGGGATAGGAACTAATGAAAAACTGTTTTTT
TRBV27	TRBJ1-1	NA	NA	CASSRRGEGSTEAFF	TGTGCCAGCAGTCGCCGAGGGGAGGGGAGCACTGAAGCTTTCTTT
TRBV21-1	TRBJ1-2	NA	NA	CASSLPGFPIYGYTF	TGTGCCAGCAGCCTGCCCGGGTTTCCCATCTATGGCTACACCTTC
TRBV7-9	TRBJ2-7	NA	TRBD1	CASSLGTGTYEQYF	TGTGCCAGCAGCCTCGGGACAGGGACCTACGAGCAGTACTTC
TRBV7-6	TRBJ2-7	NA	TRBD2	CASSSKAYLAENEQYF	TGTGCCAGCAGCTCCAAAGCGTATCTAGCGGAGAACGAGCAGTACTTC
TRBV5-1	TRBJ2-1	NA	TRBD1	CASSLSGTGFGEQFF	TGCGCCAGCAGCTTGTCCGGGACAGGGTTCGGCGAGCAGTTCTTC
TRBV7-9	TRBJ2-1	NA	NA	CASSSPRDLPYNEQFF	TGTGCCAGCAGCTCACCCCGGGACTTACCATACAATGAGCAGTTCTTC
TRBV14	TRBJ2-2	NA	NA	CASSRGQYTGELFF	TGTGCCAGCAGCCGCGGACAGTACACCGGGGAGCTGTTTTTT
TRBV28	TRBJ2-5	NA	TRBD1	CASSYRIQGTQETQYF	TGTGCCAGCAGTTATAGAATACAGGGGACCCAAGAGACCCAGTACTTC
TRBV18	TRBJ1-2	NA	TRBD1	CASSPPTGAHRTVFYGYTF	TGTGCCAGCTCACCACCTACAGGGGCGCATAGAACTGTTTTCTATGGCTACACCTTC
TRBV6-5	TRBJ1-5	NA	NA	CASSRFSNQPQHF	TGTGCCAGCAGTCGGTTTAGCAATCAGCCCCAGCATTTT
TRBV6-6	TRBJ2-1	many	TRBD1	CASTGQAINEQFF	TGTGCCAGCACCGGACAGGCCATCAATGAGCAGTTCTTC
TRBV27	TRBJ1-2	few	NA	CASSPDRTFYGYTF	TGTGCCAGCAGCCCCGACAGAACGTTCTATGGCTACACCTTC
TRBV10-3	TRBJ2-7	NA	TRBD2	CAISGGDYYEQYF	TGTGCCATCAGTGGGGGGGACTACTACGAGCAGTACTTC
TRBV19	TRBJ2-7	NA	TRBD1	CASSSQSRTGLYEQYF	TGTGCCAGTAGTTCCCAGTCCCGGACAGGGCTCTACGAGCAGTACTTC
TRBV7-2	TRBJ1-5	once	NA	CASSSSSNQPQHF	TGTGCCAGCAGCTCCTCGAGCAATCAGCCCCAGCATTTT
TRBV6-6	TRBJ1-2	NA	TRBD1	CASSGTGGAYGYTF	TGTGCCAGCAGCGGGACAGGGGGCGCCTATGGCTACACCTTC
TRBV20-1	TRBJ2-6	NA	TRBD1	CSASVPGQGGTGANVLTF	TGCAGTGCTAGTGTCCCGGGACAGGGGGGAACTGGGGCCAACGTCCTGACTTTC
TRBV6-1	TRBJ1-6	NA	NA	CASSDLGAPNSPLHF	TGTGCCAGCAGTGATTTGGGGGCCCCGAATTCACCCCTCCACTTT
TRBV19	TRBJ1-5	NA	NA	CASTLTPTGSNQPQHF	TGTGCCAGTACCCTTACCCCTACAGGGTCCAATCAGCCCCAGCATTTT
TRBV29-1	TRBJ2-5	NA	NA	CSAGGQETQYF	TGCAGCGCTGGGGGCCAGGAGACCCAGTACTTC
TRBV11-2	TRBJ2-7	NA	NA	CASSLVITGFYEQYF	TGTGCCAGCAGCTTAGTGATTACAGGGTTCTACGAGCAGTACTTC
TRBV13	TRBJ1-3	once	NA	CASSFTSSGNTIYF	TGTGCCAGCAGCTTCACCAGCTCTGGAAACACCATATATTTT